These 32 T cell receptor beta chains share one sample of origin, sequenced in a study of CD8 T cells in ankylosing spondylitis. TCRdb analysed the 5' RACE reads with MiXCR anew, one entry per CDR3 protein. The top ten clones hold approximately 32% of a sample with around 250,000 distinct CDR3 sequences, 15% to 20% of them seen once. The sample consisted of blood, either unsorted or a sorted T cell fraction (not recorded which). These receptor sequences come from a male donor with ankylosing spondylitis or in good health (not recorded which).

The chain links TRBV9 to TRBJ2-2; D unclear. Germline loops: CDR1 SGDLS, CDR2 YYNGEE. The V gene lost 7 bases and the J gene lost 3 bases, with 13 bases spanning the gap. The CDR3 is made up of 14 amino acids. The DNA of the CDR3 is TGTGCCAGCCGCAACAAGTGGGACACCGGGGAGCTGTTTTTT. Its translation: CASRNKWDTGELFF.

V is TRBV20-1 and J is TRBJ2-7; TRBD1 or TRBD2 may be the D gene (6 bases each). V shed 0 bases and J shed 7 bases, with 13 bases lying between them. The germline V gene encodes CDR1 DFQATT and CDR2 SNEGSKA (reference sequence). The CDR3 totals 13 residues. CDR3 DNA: TGCAGTGCTAGAGACCGTCGAGGGGGGGAGCAGTACTTC. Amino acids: CSARDRRGGEQYF.

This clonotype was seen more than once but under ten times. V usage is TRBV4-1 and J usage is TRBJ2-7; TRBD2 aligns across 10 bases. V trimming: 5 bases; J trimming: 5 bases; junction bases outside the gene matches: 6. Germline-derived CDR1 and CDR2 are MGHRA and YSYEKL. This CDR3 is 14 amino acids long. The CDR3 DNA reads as TGCGCCAGCAGCGAAATAGCGGGAGGTGACGAGCAGTACTTC. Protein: CASSEIAGGDEQYF.

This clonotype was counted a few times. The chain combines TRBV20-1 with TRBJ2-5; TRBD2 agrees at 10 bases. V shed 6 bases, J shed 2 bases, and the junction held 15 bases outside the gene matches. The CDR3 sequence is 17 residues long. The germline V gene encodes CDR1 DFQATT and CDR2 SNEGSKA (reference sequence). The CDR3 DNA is TGCAGTGCCCCCCCCCCTCCTAGCGGGAGTTTGCAAGAGACCCAGTACTTC. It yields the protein CSAPPPPSGSLQETQYF.

CDR3 DNA sequence: TGTGCCAGCAGCGTAGGGAGTCATGAGCAGTTCTTC. This codes for CASSVGSHEQFF. V usage is TRBV9 and J usage is TRBJ2-1; D unclear. Germline V lookup: CDR1 SGDLS, CDR2 YYNGEE. The CDR3 spans 12 residues. The V and J ends lost 0 bases and 8 bases respectively, with 6 bases between them.

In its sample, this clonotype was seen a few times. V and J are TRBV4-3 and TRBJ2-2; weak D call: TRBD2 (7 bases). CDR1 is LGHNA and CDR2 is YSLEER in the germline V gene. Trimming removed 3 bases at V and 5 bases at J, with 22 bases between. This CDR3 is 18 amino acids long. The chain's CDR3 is CASSHRKTSSQGTGELFF. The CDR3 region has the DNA TGCGCCAGCAGCCACCGAAAGACTAGCAGCCAGGGGACCGGGGAGCTGTTTTTT.

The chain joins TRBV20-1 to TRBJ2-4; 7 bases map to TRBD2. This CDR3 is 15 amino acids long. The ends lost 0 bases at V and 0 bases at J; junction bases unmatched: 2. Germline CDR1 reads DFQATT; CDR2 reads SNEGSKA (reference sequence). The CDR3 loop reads CSARDGGRAKNIQYF. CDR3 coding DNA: TGCAGTGCTAGAGACGGCGGGAGAGCCAAAAACATTCAGTACTTC.

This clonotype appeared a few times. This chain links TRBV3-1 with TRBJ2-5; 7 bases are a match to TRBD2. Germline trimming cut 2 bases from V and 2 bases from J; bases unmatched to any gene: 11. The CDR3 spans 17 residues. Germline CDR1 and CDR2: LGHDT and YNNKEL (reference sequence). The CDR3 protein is CASSQYGTTGPQETQYF. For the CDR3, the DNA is TGTGCCAGCAGCCAATACGGGACTACCGGGCCACAAGAGACCCAGTACTTC.

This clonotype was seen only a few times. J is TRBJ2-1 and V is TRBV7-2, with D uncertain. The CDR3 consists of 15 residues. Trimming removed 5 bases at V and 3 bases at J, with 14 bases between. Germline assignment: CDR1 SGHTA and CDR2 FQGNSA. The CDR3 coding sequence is TGTGCCAGCAGCCCGGAAACAGTTGTCTACAATGAGCAGTTCTTC. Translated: CASSPETVVYNEQFF.

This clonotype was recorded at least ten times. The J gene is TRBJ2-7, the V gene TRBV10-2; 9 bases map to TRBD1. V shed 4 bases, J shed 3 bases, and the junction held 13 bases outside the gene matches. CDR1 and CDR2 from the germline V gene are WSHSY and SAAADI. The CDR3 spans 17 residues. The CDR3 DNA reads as TGCGCCAGCAGTGGAGGGACAGGGAATAGTCTCGGCTACGAGCAGTACTTC. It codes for CASSGGTGNSLGYEQYF.

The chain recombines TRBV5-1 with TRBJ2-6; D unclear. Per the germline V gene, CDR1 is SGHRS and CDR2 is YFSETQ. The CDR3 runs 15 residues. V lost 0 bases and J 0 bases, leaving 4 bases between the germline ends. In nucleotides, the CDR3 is TGCGCCAGCAGCTTGGATAGCTCTGGGGCCAACGTCCTGACTTTC. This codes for CASSLDSSGANVLTF.

DNA for the CDR3: TGTGCCAGCAGTCTAGCGGGAGTTAGGATGGGAGAGACCCAGTACTTC. Protein: CASSLAGVRMGETQYF. The V call is TRBV28, the J call TRBJ2-5; 10 bases are shared with TRBD2. Germline loops: CDR1 MDHEN, CDR2 SYDVKM. CDR3 size: 16 residues. J lost 4 bases, V lost 5 bases, and 10 bases had no gene match.

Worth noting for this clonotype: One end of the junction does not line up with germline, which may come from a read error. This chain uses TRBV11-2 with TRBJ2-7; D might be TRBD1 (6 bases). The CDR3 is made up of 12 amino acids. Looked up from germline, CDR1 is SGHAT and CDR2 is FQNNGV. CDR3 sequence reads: CASSPRTEFPRF. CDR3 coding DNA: TGTGCCAGCAGCCCCCGGACAGAATTTCCCCGATTC.

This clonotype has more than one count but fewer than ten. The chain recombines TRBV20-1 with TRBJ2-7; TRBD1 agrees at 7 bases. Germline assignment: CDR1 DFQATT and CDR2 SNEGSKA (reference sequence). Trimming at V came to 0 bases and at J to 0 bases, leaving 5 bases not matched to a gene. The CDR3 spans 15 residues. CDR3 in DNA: TGCAGTGCTAGAGATGGGGACAGTCCCTCCTACGAGCAGTACTTC. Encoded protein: CSARDGDSPSYEQYF.

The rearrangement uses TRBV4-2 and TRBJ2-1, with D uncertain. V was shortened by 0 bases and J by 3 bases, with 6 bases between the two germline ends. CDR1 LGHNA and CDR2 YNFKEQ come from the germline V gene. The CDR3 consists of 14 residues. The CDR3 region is CASSQEFLYNEQFF. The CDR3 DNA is TGTGCCAGCAGCCAAGAGTTCCTCTACAATGAGCAGTTCTTC.

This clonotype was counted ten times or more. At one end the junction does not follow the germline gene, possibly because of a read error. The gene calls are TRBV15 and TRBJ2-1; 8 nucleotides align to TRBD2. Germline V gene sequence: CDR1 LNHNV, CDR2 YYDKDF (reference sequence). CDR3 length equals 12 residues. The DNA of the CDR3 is TGTGCCACCAGCAGGGGCGAGCGGGAGCTTCTCTTC. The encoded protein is CATSRGERELLF.

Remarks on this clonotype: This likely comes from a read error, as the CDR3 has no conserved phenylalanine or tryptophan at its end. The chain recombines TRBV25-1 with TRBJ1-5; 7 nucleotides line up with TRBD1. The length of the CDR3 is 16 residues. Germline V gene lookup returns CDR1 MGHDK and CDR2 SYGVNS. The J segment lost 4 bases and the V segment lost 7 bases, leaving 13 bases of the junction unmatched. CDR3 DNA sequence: TGTGCCAGCACCATCCCTCCCGGGACAGAGAATCAGCCCCAGCATTCT. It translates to CASTIPPGTENQPQHS.

The CDR3, as DNA: TGTGCCAGCAGTGTCGGACTAGACTACGAGCAGTACTTC. Translating gives CASSVGLDYEQYF. The rearrangement links TRBV12-3 or TRBV12-4 to TRBJ2-7; 7 nucleotides match TRBD2. The CDR3 is 13 residues long. After removal of 5 bases from V and 3 bases from J, the junction contained 4 bases not matched to a gene.

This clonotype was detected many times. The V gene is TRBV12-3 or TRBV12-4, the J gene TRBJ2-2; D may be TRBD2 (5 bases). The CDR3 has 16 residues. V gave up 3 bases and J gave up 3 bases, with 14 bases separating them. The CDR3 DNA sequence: TGTGCCAGCAGTTTCGCGGGTCGAGTCGACACCGGGGAGCTGTTTTTT. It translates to CASSFAGRVDTGELFF.

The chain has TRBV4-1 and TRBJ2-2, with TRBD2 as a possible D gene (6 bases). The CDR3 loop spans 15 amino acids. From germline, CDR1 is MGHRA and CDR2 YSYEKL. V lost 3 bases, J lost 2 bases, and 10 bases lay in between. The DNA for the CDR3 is TGCGCCAGCAGCCAGACGGGACTCAACACCGGGGAGCTGTTTTTT. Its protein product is CASSQTGLNTGELFF.

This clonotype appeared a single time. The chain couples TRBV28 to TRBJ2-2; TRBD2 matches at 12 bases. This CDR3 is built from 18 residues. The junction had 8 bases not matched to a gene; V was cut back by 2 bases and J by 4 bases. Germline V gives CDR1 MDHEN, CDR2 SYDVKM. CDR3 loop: CASSLNGLAGWSTGELFF. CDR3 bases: TGTGCCAGCAGTTTAAACGGACTAGCGGGATGGAGCACCGGGGAGCTGTTTTTT.

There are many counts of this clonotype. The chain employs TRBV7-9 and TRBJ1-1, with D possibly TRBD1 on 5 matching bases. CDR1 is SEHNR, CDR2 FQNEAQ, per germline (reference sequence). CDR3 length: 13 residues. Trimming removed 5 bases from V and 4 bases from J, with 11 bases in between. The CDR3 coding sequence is TGTGCCAGCAGCGGGGGGGTCGCCACTGAAGCTTTCTTT. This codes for CASSGGVATEAFF.

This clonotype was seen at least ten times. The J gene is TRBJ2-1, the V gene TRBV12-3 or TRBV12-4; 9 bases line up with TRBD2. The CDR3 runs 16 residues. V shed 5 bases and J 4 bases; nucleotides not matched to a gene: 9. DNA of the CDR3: TGTGCCAGCAGTCCCCCCGGGACTAGCAGTTACAATGAGCAGTTCTTC. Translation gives CASSPPGTSSYNEQFF.

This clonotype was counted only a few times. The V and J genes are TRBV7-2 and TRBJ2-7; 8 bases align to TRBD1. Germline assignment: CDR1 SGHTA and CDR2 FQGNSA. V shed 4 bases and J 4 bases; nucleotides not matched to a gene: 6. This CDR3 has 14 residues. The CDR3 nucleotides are TGTGCCAGCAGCTCCGTGACAGGGGCGTACGAGCAGTACTTC. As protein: CASSSVTGAYEQYF.

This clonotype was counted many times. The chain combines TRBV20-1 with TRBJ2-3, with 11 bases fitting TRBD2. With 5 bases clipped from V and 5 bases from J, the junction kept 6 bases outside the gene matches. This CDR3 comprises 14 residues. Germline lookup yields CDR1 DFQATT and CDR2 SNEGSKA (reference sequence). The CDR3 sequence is CSAALAGGLDTQYF. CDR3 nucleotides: TGCAGTGCTGCCCTAGCGGGAGGTTTAGATACGCAGTATTTT.

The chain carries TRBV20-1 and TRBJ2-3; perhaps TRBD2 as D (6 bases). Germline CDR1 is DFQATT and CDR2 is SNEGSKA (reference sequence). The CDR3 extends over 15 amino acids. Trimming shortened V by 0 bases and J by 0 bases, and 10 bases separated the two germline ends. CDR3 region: CSARELADSTDTQYF. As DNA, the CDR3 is TGCAGTGCTAGAGAACTAGCTGATAGCACAGATACGCAGTATTTT.

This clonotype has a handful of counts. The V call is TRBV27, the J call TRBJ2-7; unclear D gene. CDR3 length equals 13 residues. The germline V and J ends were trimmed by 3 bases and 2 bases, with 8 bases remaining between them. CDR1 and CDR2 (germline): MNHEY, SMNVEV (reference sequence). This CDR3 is CASSFSYTYEQYF. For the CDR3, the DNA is TGTGCCAGCAGTTTCTCGTACACCTACGAGCAGTACTTC.

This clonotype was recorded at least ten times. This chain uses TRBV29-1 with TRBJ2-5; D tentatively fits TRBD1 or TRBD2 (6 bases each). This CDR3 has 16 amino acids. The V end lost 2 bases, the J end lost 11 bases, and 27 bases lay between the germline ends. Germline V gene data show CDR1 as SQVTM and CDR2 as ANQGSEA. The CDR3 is CSVEKFGGGPAASQYF. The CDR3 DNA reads TGCAGCGTTGAAAAATTTGGTGGGGGGCCAGCGGCAAGTCAGTACTTC.

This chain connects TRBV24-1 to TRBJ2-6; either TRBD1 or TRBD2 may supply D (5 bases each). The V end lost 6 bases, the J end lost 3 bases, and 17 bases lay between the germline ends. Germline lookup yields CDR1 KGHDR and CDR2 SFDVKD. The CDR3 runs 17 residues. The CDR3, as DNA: TGTGCCACCAGTTCGGGACGTCCCAAGGATGGGGCCAACGTCCTGACTTTC. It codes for CATSSGRPKDGANVLTF.

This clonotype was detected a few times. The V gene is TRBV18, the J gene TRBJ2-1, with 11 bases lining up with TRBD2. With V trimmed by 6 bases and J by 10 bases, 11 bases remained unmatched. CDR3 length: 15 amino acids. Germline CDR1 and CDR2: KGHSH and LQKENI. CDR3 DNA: TGTGCCAGCTCGTTCGGGTCTAGCGGGAGGCTCGAGCAGTTCTTC. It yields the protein CASSFGSSGRLEQFF.

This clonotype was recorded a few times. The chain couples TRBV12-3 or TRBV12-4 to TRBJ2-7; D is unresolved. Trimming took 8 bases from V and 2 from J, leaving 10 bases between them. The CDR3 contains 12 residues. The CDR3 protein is CASGSAPYEQYF. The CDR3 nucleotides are TGTGCCAGCGGGTCGGCCCCCTACGAGCAGTACTTC.

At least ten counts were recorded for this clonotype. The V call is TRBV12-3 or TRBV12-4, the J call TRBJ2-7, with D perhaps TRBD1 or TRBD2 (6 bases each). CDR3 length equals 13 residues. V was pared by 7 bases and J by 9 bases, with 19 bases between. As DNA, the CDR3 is TGTGCCAGCAACCCCGGGGGCCCGGTAGGGCAGTACTTC. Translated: CASNPGGPVGQYF.